This TCR beta chain was sequenced during a study of blood T cell repertoires in COVID-19. Study context: Material from acute and convalescent COVID-19 was sourced from the United States, Italy and Spain.

Method: immunoSEQ multiplex PCR; TCRdb's copy keeps in-frame clones and lacks some. Seen here are 130,000 or so clones, about 88% observed once, and the top ten hold around 2.4%. The receptor was derived from a middle-aged man with acute COVID-19. Sample: PBMCs or T cells enriched from blood (not recorded which).

CDR3 in amino acids: CASSGTETHEKLFF. The CDR3 DNA is TGTGCCAGCAGCGGGACAGAGACGCATGAAAAACTGTTTTTT. This sequence joins TRBV7-2 and TRBJ1-4; 7 nucleotides line up with TRBD1. Germline assignment: CDR1 SGHTA and CDR2 FQGNSA. The CDR3 is 14 residues long. The V segment lost 5 bases and the J segment 6 bases; nucleotides outside the gene matches: 6.